This TCR beta chain was profiled in a study of early T cells in non-severe SARS-CoV-2 infection. There are many counts of this clonotype. The length of the CDR3 is 12 residues. With 5 bases clipped from V and 5 bases from J, the junction kept 3 bases outside the gene matches. Germline V gives CDR1 MNHEY, CDR2 SMNVEV (reference sequence). TCRdb used MiXCR to reprocess the 5' RACE reads, holding one entry per CDR3 protein. The sample yields around 67,000 distinct CDR3 sequences, approximately 13% seen once. The chain employs TRBV27 and TRBJ2-7; 7 bases match TRBD1. Material for sequencing was whole blood. The receptor was isolated from an adult who was a healthcare worker with PCR-confirmed SARS-CoV-2 infection or an uninfected control (not recorded which). The CDR3 DNA reads as TGTGCCAGCAGTCGACAGGGCGACGAGCAGTACTTC. This sequence encodes CASSRQGDEQYF.